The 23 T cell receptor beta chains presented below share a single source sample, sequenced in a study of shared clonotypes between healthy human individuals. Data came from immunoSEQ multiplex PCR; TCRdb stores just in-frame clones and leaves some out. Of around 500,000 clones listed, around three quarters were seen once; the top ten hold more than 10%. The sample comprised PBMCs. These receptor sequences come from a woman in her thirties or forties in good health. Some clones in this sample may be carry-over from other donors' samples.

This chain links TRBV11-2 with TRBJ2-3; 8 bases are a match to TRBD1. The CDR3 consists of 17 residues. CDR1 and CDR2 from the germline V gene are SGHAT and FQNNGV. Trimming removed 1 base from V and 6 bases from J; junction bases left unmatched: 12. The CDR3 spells CASSLARDRGLPDTQYF. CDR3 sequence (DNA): TGTGCCAGCAGCTTAGCCCGAGACAGGGGCCTCCCGGATACGCAGTATTTT.

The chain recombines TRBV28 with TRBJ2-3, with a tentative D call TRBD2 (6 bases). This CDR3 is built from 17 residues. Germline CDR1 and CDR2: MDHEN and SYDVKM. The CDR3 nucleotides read TGTGCGACCAACGGTGGGCTAGCGAGCCTTTTATCGGATACGCAGTATTTT. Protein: CATNGGLASLLSDTQYF. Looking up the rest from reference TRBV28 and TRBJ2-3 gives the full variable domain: DVKVTQSSRYLVKRTGEKVFLECVQDMDHENMFWYRQDPGLGLRLIYFSYDVKMKEKGDIPEGYSVSREKKERFSLILESASTNQTSMYLCATNGGLASLLSDTQYFGPGTRLTVL.

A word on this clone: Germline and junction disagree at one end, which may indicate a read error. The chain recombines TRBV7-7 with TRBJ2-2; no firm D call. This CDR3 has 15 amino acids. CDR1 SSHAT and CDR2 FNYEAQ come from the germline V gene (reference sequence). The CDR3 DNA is TGTGCTAGCAGCTTAGCCATGTTTGGCACCGGGGAGCTGTTTTTT. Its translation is CASSLAMFGTGELFF.

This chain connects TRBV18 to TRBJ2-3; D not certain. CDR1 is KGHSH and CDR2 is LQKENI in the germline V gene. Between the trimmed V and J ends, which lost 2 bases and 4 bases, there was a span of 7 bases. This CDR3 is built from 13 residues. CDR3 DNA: TGTGCCAGCTCACCATGGAAGGCAGATACGCAGTATTTT. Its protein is CASSPWKADTQYF.

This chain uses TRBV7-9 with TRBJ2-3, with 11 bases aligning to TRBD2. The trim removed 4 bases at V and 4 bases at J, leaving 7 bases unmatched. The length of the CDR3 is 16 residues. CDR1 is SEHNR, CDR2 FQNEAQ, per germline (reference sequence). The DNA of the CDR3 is TGTGCCAGCAGCTCCCCTCTAGCGGGAGGCTCAGATACGCAGTATTTT. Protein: CASSSPLAGGSDTQYF.

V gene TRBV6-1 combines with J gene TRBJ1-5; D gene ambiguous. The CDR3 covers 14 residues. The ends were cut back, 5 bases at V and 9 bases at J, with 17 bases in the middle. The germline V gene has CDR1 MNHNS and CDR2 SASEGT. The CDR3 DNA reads TGTGCCAGCAGTCGGGAAGGGCAGACGGGGCCCCAGCATTTT. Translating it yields CASSREGQTGPQHF.

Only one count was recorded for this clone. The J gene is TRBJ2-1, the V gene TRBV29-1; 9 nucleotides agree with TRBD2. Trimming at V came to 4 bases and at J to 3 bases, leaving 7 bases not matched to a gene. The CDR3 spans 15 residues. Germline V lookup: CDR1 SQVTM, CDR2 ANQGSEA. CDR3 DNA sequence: TGCAGCGTTGGAGTTGGCGGGAGGGACTACAATGAGCAGTTCTTC. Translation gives CSVGVGGRDYNEQFF.

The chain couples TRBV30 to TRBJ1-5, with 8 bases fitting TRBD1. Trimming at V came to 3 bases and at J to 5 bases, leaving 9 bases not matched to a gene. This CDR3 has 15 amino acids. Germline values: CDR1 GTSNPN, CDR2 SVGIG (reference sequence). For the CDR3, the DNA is TGTGCCTGGAGACACCCTTCAGGGGGCGATCAGCCCCAGCATTTT. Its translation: CAWRHPSGGDQPQHF.

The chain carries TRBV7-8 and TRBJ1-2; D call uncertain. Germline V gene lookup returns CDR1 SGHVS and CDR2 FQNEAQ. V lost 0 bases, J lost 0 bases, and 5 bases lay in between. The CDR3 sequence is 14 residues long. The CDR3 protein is CASSLASSNYGYTF. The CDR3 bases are TGTGCCAGCAGCTTAGCAAGCTCTAACTATGGCTACACCTTC.

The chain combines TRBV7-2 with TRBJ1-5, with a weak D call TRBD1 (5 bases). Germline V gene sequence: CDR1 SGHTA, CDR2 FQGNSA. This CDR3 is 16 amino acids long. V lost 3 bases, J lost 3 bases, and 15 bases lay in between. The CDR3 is CASSFLGGGDNQPQHF. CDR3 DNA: TGTGCCAGCAGCTTCCTCGGTGGGGGGGACAATCAGCCCCAGCATTTT.

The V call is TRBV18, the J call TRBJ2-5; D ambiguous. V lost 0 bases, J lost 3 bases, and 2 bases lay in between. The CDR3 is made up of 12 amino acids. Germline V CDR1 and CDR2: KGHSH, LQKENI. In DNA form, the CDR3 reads TGTGCCAGCTCACCACCAGAAGAGACCCAGTACTTC. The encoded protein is CASSPPEETQYF.

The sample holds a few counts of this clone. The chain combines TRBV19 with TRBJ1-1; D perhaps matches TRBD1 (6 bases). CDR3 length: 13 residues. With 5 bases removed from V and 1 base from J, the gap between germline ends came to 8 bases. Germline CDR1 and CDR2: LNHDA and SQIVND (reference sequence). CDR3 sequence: CASSYRENTEAFF. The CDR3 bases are TGTGCCAGTAGTTACAGGGAGAACACTGAAGCTTTCTTT.

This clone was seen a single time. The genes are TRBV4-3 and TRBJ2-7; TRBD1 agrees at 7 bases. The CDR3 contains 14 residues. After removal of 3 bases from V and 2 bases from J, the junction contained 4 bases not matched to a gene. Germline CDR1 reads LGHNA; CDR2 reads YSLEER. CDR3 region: CASSQTTGPYEQYF. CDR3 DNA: TGCGCCAGCAGCCAGACGACAGGGCCCTACGAGCAGTACTTC.

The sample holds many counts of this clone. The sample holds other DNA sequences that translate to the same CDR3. The CDR3 is CASSPGTSGSYEQYF. The CDR3 coding sequence is TGTGCCAGCAGCCCCGGGACTAGCGGGAGTTACGAGCAGTACTTC. The chain links TRBV27 to TRBJ2-7; 14 positions agree with TRBD2. Trimming took 6 bases from V and 4 from J; bases not matched to a gene: 5. This CDR3 is built from 15 residues. Looked up from germline, CDR1 is MNHEY and CDR2 is SMNVEV (reference sequence).

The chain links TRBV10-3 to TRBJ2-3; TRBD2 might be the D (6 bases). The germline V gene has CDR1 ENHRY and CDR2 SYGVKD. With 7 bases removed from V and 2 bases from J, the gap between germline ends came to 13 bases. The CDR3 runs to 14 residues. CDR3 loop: CAIKEGKATDTQYF. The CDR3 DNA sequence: TGTGCCATCAAGGAGGGAAAGGCCACAGATACGCAGTATTTT.

As DNA, the CDR3 is TGTGCCAGCAGCAACGACAGGGCGAACACCGGGGAGCTGTTTTTT. Translating it yields CASSNDRANTGELFF. The rearrangement links TRBV4-2 to TRBJ2-2; the match to TRBD1 covers 7 bases. Germline trimming cut 5 bases from V and 0 bases from J; bases unmatched to any gene: 3. The CDR3 runs to 15 residues. CDR1 is LGHNA, CDR2 YNFKEQ, per germline.

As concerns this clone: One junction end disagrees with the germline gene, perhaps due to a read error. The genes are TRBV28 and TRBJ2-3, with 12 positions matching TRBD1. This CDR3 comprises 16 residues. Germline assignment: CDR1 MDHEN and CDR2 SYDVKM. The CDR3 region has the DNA TGTGCCAGCAGTTCCTCCGGGACAGGGGGCACGGATACGCAGTATTTT. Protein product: CASSSSGTGGTDTQYF. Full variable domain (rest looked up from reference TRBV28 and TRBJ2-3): DVKVTQSSRYLVKRTGEKVFLECVQDMDHENMFWYRQDPGLGLRLIYFSYDVKMKEKGDIPEGYSVSREKKERFSLILESASTNQTSMYLCASSSSGTGGTDTQYFGPGTRLTVL.

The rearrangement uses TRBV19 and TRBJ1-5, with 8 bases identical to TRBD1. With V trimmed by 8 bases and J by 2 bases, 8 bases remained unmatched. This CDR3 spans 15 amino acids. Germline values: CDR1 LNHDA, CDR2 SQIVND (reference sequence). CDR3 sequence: CASGRQGIGNQPQHF. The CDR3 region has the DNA TGTGCCAGTGGACGACAGGGGATCGGCAATCAGCCCCAGCATTTT. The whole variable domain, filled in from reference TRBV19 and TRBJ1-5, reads DGGITQSPKYLFRKEGQNVTLSCEQNLNHDAMYWYRQDPGQGLRLIYYSQIVNDFQKGDIAEGYSVSREKKESFPLTVTSAQKNPTAFYLCASGRQGIGNQPQHFGDGTRLSIL.

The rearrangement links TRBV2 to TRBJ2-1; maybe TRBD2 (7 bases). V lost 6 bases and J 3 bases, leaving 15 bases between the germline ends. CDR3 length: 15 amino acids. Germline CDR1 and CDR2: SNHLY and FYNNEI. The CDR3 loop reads CASRVPRGGYNEQFF. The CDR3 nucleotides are TGTGCCAGCAGAGTTCCGAGGGGGGGCTACAATGAGCAGTTCTTC.

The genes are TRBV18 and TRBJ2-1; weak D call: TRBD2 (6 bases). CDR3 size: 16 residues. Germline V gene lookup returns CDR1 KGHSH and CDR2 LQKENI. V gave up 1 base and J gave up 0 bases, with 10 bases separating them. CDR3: CASSPRDGSSYNEQFF. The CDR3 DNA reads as TGTGCCAGCTCACCACGCGACGGGAGCTCCTACAATGAGCAGTTCTTC. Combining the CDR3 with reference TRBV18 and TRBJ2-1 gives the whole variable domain NAGVMQNPRHLVRRRGQEARLRCSPMKGHSHVYWYRQLPEEGLKFMVYLQKENIIDESGMPKERFSAEFPKEGPSILRIQQVVRGDSAAYFCASSPRDGSSYNEQFFGPGTRLTVL.

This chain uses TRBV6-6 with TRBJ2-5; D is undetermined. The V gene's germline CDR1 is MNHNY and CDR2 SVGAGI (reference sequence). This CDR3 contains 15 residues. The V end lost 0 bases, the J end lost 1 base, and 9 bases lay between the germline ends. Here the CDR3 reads CASSYSDQLQETQYF. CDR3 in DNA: TGTGCCAGCAGTTACTCAGACCAACTCCAAGAGACCCAGTACTTC.

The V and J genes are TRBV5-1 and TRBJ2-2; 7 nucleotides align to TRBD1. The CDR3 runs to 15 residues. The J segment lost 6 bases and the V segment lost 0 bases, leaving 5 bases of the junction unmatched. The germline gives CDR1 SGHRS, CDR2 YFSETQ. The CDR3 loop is CASSLADRASGELFF. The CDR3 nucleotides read TGCGCCAGCAGCTTGGCCGACAGGGCATCCGGGGAGCTGTTTTTT.

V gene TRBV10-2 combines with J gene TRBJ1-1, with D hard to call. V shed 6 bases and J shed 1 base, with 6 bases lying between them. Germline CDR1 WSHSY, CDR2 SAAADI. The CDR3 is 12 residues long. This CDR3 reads CASRKQNTEAFF. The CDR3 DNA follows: TGCGCCAGCAGAAAACAGAACACTGAAGCTTTCTTT.